The 6 T cell receptor beta chains below were found in one sample sequenced in a study of CD8+ T cells in alopecia areata. The sequencing template was cDNA reverse transcribed from extracted RNA. Using immunoSEQ multiplex PCR, the repertoire was profiled, and TCRdb retains in-frame clones only, with some absent. The sample holds roughly 1,800 clones, and no clone turns up only once. The sample consisted of lesional skin. Receptors originate from a C3H/HeJ mouse with alopecia areata. This mouse strain has H2-k as its MHC haplotype.

This clone was detected only a few times. Gene names refer to mouse genes. The read terminates 4 residues before the CDR3 end, so the remaining end is supplied by the germline J gene. The chain is built from TRBV3 and TRBJ2-1; 7 nucleotides match TRBD1. This CDR3 is 15 amino acids long. V shed 8 bases and J 6 bases; nucleotides not matched to a gene: 13. Germline values: CDR1 SNHLY, CDR2 FYNGKV (reference sequence). The CDR3 here is CASGEIRGRGAEQFF. CDR3 DNA (partial): TGTGCCAGCGGTGAAATCAGGGGGAGAGGTGCT.

This clone showed up just a few times. The genes are named according to mouse. The sequenced fragment ends 4 residues before the CDR3 boundary, so the rest is inferred from the germline J gene. This rearrangement joins TRBV4 to TRBJ2-1, with D maybe TRBD1 (6 bases). V lost 7 bases, J lost 3 bases, and 13 bases lay in between. This CDR3 comprises 14 residues. Germline V gene data show CDR1 as LGHDT and CDR2 as YNNKQL (reference sequence). The CDR3 loop reads CASTGDIFYAEQFF. CDR3 DNA, as far as it was read: TGTGCCAGCACGGGGGACATCTTCTATGCT.

In this sample, this clone turned up many times. The gene names given are mouse names. The read terminates 4 residues ahead of where the CDR3 ends, so the germline J gene completes it. The chain is built from TRBV17 and TRBJ1-1; D might be TRBD1 (6 bases). Looked up from germline, CDR1 is MNHDT and CDR2 is YYDKIL. The CDR3 is 13 amino acids. This CDR3 is CASSRARGAEVFF. Incomplete CDR3 DNA: TGTGCTAGCAGTAGAGCCAGGGGAGCA.

This clone was seen many times. Mouse names are used for the genes. From the germline J gene comes the end of the CDR3, since the read stops 4 residues before it. The chain is built from TRBV5 and TRBJ2-4, with TRBD1 identical over 7 bases. CDR3 size: 17 residues. The V and J ends lost 1 base and 0 bases, in that order; junction bases with no gene match: 7. Germline values: CDR1 LGHNA, CDR2 YNLKQL (reference sequence). This CDR3 reads CASSQVPGQSSQNTLYF. The sequenced part of the CDR3 DNA is TGTGCCAGCAGCCAAGTCCCGGGACAGTCTAGTCAAAAC.

This clone was counted many times. TCRdb's protein and the translated DNA diverge at residue 10; the protein reported here is the translation of the DNA. Germline and genes: mouse. The read comes to an end 3 residues before the CDR3 does, leaving the germline J gene to fill in the end. The chain couples TRBV1 to TRBJ1-6, with 8 positions matching TRBD1. TRBJ1-6 is an open reading frame whose function is uncertain. Unmatched junction bases numbered 2, after V lost 4 bases and J lost 9 bases. CDR3 length: 13 residues. Germline V gene data show CDR1 as NSQYPW and CDR2 as LRSPGD (reference sequence). The CDR3 bases that were read are TGCACCTGCAGTGGACAGGGGAGTTCGCCC. Its translation: CTCSGQGSSP. The complete CDR3 sequence is CTCSGQGSSPLYF.

This clone was seen more than once but under ten times. Each gene name is a mouse one. The CDR3 end lies 4 residues beyond the end of the read and is filled in from the germline J gene. The same CDR3 is also encoded by other DNA sequences in this sample. The rearrangement joins TRBV19 to TRBJ1-1; 9 positions agree with TRBD1. J lost 2 bases, V lost 4 bases, and 3 bases had no gene match. This CDR3 is built from 14 residues. Germline V gene data show CDR1 as FNHDT and CDR2 as SITEND (reference sequence). The covered CDR3 bases are TGTGCCAGCAGTTTACAGGGGGCCAACACA. This gives the protein CASSLQGANT. The complete CDR3 sequence is CASSLQGANTEVFF.